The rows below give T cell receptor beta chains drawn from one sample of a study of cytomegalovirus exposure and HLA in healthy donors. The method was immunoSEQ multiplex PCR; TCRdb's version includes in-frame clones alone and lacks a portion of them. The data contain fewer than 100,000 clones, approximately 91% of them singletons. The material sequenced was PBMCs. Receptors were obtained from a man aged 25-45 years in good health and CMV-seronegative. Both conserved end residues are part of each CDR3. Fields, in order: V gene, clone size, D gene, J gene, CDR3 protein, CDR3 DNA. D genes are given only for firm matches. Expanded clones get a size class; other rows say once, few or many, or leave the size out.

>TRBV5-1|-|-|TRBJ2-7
CASSPRSGWNYEQYF
TGCGCCAGCAGCCCCCGTTCAGGGTGGAACTACGAGCAGTACTTC
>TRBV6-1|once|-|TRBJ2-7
CASSDTYEQYF
TGTGCCAGCAGTGATACCTACGAGCAGTACTTC
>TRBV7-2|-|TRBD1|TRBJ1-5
CASSPTGHQPQHF
TGTGCCAGCAGCCCGACAGGGCATCAGCCCCAGCATTTT
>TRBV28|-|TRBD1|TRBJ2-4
CASSPWTGGDRNIQYF
TGTGCCAGCAGTCCCTGGACAGGGGGCGACCGAAACATTCAGTACTTC
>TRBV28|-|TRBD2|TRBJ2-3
CASKRLAENTDTQYF
TGTGCCAGCAAAAGACTAGCGGAGAACACAGATACGCAGTATTTT
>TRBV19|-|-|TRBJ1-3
CASSIDVYSGNTIYF
TGTGCCAGTAGTATAGACGTCTACTCTGGAAACACCATATATTTT
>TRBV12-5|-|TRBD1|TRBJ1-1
CASGLNRGPDTEAFF
TGTGCTAGTGGTTTGAACAGGGGGCCGGACACTGAAGCTTTCTTT
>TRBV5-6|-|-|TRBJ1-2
CASSFRGDRYTF
TGTGCCAGCAGCTTCAGGGGTGATCGCTACACCTTC
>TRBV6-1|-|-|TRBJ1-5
CASSETGRVGSEHF
TGTGCCAGCAGTGAAACAGGGCGGGTAGGGAGCGAGCATTTT
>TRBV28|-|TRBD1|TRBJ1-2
CANRDSHYGYTF
TGTGCCAACAGGGACAGCCACTATGGCTACACCTTC
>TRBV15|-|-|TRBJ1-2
CATSRDLGFGSYAF
TGTGCCACCAGCAGAGACCTTGGGTTCGGGTCCTACGCCTTC
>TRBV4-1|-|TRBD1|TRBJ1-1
CASSGSQGQTNTEAFF
TGCGCCAGCAGCGGAAGCCAGGGACAGACGAACACTGAAGCTTTCTTT
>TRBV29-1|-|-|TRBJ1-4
CSVGTANEKLFF
TGCAGCGTTGGGACAGCTAATGAAAAACTGTTTTTT
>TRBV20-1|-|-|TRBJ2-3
CSRTSTDTQYF
TGCAGCCGGACTAGCACAGATACGCAGTATTTT
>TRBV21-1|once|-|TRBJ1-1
CATPTAWNTEAFF
TGTGCCACGCCGACAGCCTGGAACACTGAAGCTTTCTTT
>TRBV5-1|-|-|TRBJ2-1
CASSLRQEGSEQFF
TGCGCCAGCAGCTTGCGACAGGAAGGTAGTGAGCAGTTCTTC
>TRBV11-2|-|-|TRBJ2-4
CASRELRGKNIQYF
TGTGCCAGCAGGGAGCTCAGGGGCAAAAACATTCAGTACTTC
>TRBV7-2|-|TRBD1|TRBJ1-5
CASSPRQGDQPQHF
TGTGCCAGCAGCCCTAGACAGGGGGATCAGCCCCAGCATTTT
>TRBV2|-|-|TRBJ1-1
CASSDRGTTEAFF
TGTGCCAGCAGTGATAGGGGGACCACTGAAGCTTTCTTT
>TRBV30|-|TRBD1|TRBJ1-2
CAWSGPTTGGGYTF
TGTGCCTGGAGCGGCCCCACTACAGGGGGAGGCTACACCTTC
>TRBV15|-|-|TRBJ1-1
CATSIRRGAREAFF
TGTGCCACCAGTATACGCAGGGGAGCGAGAGAAGCTTTCTTT
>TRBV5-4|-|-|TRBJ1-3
CASSLRSSWPGGDTIYF
TGTGCCAGCAGCTTGAGGTCCTCTTGGCCAGGAGGGGACACCATATATTTT
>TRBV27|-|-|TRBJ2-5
CASTQNFGETQYF
TGTGCCAGCACTCAGAATTTCGGGGAGACCCAGTACTTC
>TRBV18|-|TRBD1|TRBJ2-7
CASSPTGQGAYEQYF
TGTGCCAGCTCACCGACGGGACAGGGGGCCTACGAGCAGTACTTC
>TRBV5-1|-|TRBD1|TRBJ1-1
CASSKRTGENTEAFF
TGCGCCAGCAGCAAGCGGACAGGGGAGAACACTGAAGCTTTCTTT
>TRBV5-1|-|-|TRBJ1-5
CASKGGFQPQHF
TGCGCCAGCAAGGGGGGGTTTCAGCCCCAGCATTTT
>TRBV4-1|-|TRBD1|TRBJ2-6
CASSDRDGDGANVLTF
TGCGCCAGCAGCGACAGGGACGGAGATGGGGCCAACGTCCTGACTTTC
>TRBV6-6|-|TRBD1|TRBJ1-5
CASSYRTGSNQPQHF
TGTGCCAGCAGTTACCGGACAGGGAGCAATCAGCCCCAGCATTTT
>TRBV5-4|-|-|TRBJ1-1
CASSFQGRGSNTEAFF
TGTGCCAGCAGCTTTCAGGGGCGCGGTTCGAACACTGAAGCTTTCTTT
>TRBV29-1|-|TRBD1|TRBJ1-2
CSVGGTGGADYGYTF
TGCAGCGTTGGTGGGACAGGGGGCGCGGACTATGGCTACACCTTC
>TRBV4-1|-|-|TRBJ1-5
CASSQAGDQPQHF
TGCGCCAGCAGCCAAGCAGGGGATCAGCCCCAGCATTTT
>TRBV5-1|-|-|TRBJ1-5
CASRIIRASNQPQHF
TGCGCCAGCAGAATAATCAGGGCGAGCAATCAGCCCCAGCATTTT
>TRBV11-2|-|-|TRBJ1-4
CASSFTGITGRASNEKLFF
TGTGCCAGCAGCTTCACCGGAATAACAGGGAGGGCATCTAATGAAAAACTGTTTTTT
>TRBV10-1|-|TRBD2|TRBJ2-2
CASSDLGTSTGELFF
TGCGCCAGCAGTGACTTGGGGACTAGCACCGGGGAGCTGTTTTTT
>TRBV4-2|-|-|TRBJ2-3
CASSQERGSTDTQYF
TGTGCCAGCAGCCAAGAGAGGGGGAGCACAGATACGCAGTATTTT
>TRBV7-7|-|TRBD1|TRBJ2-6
CAGFGGQGPSGANVLTF
TGTGCTGGTTTTGGCGGACAGGGCCCCTCTGGGGCCAACGTCCTGACTTTC
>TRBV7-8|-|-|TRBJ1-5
CASSLDRGNQPQHF
TGTGCCAGCAGCTTAGATCGGGGGAATCAGCCCCAGCATTTT
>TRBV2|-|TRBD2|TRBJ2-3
CASSRTSGGMSLDTQYF
TGTGCCAGCAGTCGAACTAGCGGGGGCATGTCCCTAGATACGCAGTATTTT
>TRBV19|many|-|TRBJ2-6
CASSIVLAGANVLTF
TGTGCCAGTAGTATAGTCCTAGCTGGGGCCAACGTCCTGACTTTC
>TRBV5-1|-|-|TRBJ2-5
CASSLSLDVRMETQYF
TGCGCCAGCAGCTTGAGTCTTGATGTCAGGATGGAGACCCAGTACTTC
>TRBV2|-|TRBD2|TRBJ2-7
CASIRASGSVSYEQYF
TGTGCCAGCATTCGGGCTAGCGGGAGTGTGTCCTACGAGCAGTACTTC
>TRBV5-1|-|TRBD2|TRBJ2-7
CASRPGTSGYYEQYF
TGCGCCAGCCGCCCTGGGACTAGCGGATATTACGAGCAGTACTTC
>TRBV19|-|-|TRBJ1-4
CASEDTSTFATNEKLFF
TGTGCCAGCGAGGACACCAGCACCTTTGCAACTAATGAAAAACTGTTTTTT
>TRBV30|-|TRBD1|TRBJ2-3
CAWTGTGGVADTQYF
TGTGCCTGGACCGGGACAGGGGGGGTGGCAGATACGCAGTATTTT
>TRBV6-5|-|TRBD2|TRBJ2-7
CASSALAGRYEQYF
TGTGCCAGCAGTGCTCTAGCGGGGAGGTACGAGCAGTACTTC
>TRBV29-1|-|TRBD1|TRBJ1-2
CSVRDRDSRGYTF
TGCAGCGTTCGGGACAGGGACTCGCGAGGCTACACCTTC
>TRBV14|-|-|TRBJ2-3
CASSQGGGDTQYF
TGTGCCAGCAGCCAAGGAGGCGGAGATACGCAGTATTTT
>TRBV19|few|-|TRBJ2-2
CASLGGEPYTGELFF
TGTGCCAGTTTAGGCGGCGAACCCTACACCGGGGAGCTGTTTTTT
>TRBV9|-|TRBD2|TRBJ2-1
CASSARPGTSGSKSNEQFF
TGTGCCAGCAGCGCGCGTCCCGGGACTAGCGGAAGCAAGAGCAATGAGCAGTTCTTC
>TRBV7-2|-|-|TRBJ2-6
CASSPQHSGANVLTF
TGTGCCAGCAGCCCACAGCACTCTGGGGCCAACGTCCTGACTTTC
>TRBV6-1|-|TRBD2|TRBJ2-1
CASSEERGGRSYNEQFF
TGTGCCAGCAGTGAAGAGCGGGGCGGGAGGTCCTACAATGAGCAGTTCTTC